This is a list of T cell receptor beta chains from one sample in a study of identical twins. TCRdb reprocessed the 5' RACE reads with MiXCR, giving one entry per CDR3 protein. The sample consists of about 340,000 distinct CDR3 sequences, roughly 9% of them appearing once. What was sequenced was naive T cells sorted from blood. These receptors were obtained from a woman aged 45-65 years in good health. CDR3s include the opening cysteine and the closing phenylalanine or tryptophan. Fields, in order: CDR3 length, J gene, clone size, V gene, D gene, CDR3 protein, CDR3 DNA. D genes are given only for firm matches. Clone size is not always given. Where it is, it says once, few, many or a class for expanded clones.

>13|TRBJ2-7|NA|TRBV28|NA
CASSFPKQGGQYF
TGTGCCAGCAGTTTCCCCAAACAGGGTGGGCAGTACTTC
>12|TRBJ2-2|NA|TRBV15|NA
CATSVAAGELFF
TGTGCCACCAGCGTAGCGGCCGGGGAGCTGTTTTTT
>12|TRBJ2-5|NA|TRBV7-9|TRBD2
CASSPIASGLDF
TGTGCCAGCAGCCCCATAGCTAGCGGTCTGGACTTC
>14|TRBJ2-1|few|TRBV11-1|NA
CASSFRRGGNEQFF
TGTGCCAGCAGCTTCCGAAGAGGAGGCAATGAGCAGTTCTTC
>14|TRBJ2-1|many|TRBV20-1|TRBD2
CSAYPSGRNNEQFF
TGCAGTGCTTACCCTAGCGGGAGGAACAATGAGCAGTTCTTC
>15|TRBJ2-3|many|TRBV20-1|TRBD2
CSARFSGGTTDTQYF
TGCAGTGCTAGATTTTCGGGAGGCACCACAGATACGCAGTATTTT
>14|TRBJ2-5|few|TRBV20-1|NA
CSARVGLIQETQYF
TGCAGTGCTAGAGTCGGACTGATCCAAGAGACCCAGTACTTC
>17|TRBJ2-5|NA|TRBV25-1|NA
CASRRTYSSDYQETQYF
TGTGCCAGCAGACGGACTTACTCCTCTGATTACCAAGAGACCCAGTACTTC
>16|TRBJ2-1|NA|TRBV29-1|NA
CSVEAGVLSSYNEQFF
TGCAGCGTTGAAGCAGGCGTCCTTAGCTCCTACAATGAGCAGTTCTTC
>16|TRBJ2-1|few|TRBV12-3/TRBV12-4|TRBD1
CASSYTAGQGNNEQFF
TGTGCCAGCAGTTACACCGCAGGACAGGGAAACAATGAGCAGTTCTTC
>13|TRBJ2-1|NA|TRBV6-2/TRBV6-3|NA
CATRERAYNEQFF
TGTGCCACCCGTGAGCGGGCATACAATGAGCAGTTCTTC
>14|TRBJ1-4|NA|TRBV4-1|TRBD1
CASSPGDRNEKLFF
TGCGCCAGCAGCCCGGGGGACAGGAATGAAAAACTGTTTTTT
>15|TRBJ2-3|few|TRBV5-1|NA
CASSNANDRTDTQYF
TGCGCCAGCAGCAACGCCAACGACCGCACAGATACGCAGTATTTT
>16|TRBJ1-1|NA|TRBV11-1|NA
CASSLVTGLGNTEAFF
TGTGCCAGCAGCTTGGTTACAGGGCTGGGAAACACTGAAGCTTTCTTT
>15|TRBJ1-1|NA|TRBV9|NA
CASSTGQRLNTEAFF
TGTGCCAGCAGCACAGGACAAAGGTTGAACACTGAAGCTTTCTTT
>12|TRBJ2-2|many|TRBV29-1|NA
CSVGQSPGELFF
TGCAGCGTCGGACAGTCGCCCGGGGAGCTGTTTTTT
>14|TRBJ2-2|NA|TRBV5-5|NA
CASSPTRNTGELFF
TGTGCCAGCAGCCCGACTCGGAACACCGGGGAGCTGTTTTTT
>18|TRBJ2-2|few|TRBV15|NA
CATSRDRSYRENTGELFF
TGTGCCACCAGCAGAGATCGAAGCTACAGGGAGAACACCGGGGAGCTGTTTTTT
>15|TRBJ2-7|few|TRBV9|TRBD1
CASSVGQGYSYEQYF
TGTGCCAGCAGCGTAGGACAGGGTTACTCCTACGAGCAGTACTTC
>15|TRBJ2-7|many|TRBV5-1|NA
CASSSGQPSRYEQYF
TGCGCCAGCAGCTCAGGACAGCCAAGTCGCTACGAGCAGTACTTC
>17|TRBJ1-4|NA|TRBV18|TRBD1
CASSPPIGGAFSGKLFF
TGTGCCAGCTCACCACCGATAGGGGGCGCGTTTAGTGGAAAACTGTTTTTT
>13|TRBJ2-3|NA|TRBV29-1|NA
CSVIPGGTDTQYF
TGCAGCGTTATCCCGGGGGGCACAGATACGCAGTATTTT
>18|TRBJ2-3|many|TRBV24-1|NA
CATSVTPGAGPNTDTQYF
TGTGCCACCAGCGTCACCCCAGGAGCGGGCCCCAACACAGATACGCAGTATTTT
>14|TRBJ1-2|NA|TRBV9|NA
CASSVATSNYGYTF
TGTGCCAGCAGCGTAGCTACAAGTAACTATGGCTACACCTTC
>15|TRBJ2-7|few|TRBV2|TRBD1
CASRYTGTGMGEQYF
TGTGCCAGCAGGTATACCGGGACAGGGATGGGAGAGCAGTACTTC
>12|TRBJ2-7|few|TRBV29-1|NA
CSAGGQSYEQYF
TGCAGCGCTGGAGGACAGTCGTACGAGCAGTACTTC
>13|TRBJ2-1|many|TRBV20-1|TRBD2
CSAPGTTNNEQFF
TGCAGTGCCCCCGGGACTACAAACAATGAGCAGTTCTTC
>19|TRBJ2-3|NA|TRBV20-1|TRBD2
CSADPGLAGVPSSTDTQYF
TGCAGTGCTGACCCGGGACTAGCGGGCGTGCCCTCTAGCACAGATACGCAGTATTTT
>15|TRBJ2-2|NA|TRBV6-5|NA
CASSYRQENTGELFF
TGTGCCAGCAGTTACCGACAGGAGAACACCGGGGAGCTGTTTTTT
>15|TRBJ2-3|few|TRBV6-4|TRBD2
CASSVFSGSTDTQYF
TGTGCCAGCAGTGTTTTTAGCGGGAGCACAGATACGCAGTATTTT
>14|TRBJ2-7|NA|TRBV3-1|NA
CASSQDLLSNEQYF
TGTGCCAGCAGCCAAGATCTTCTTAGTAACGAGCAGTACTTC
>13|TRBJ2-5|few|TRBV4-1|NA
CASSPLAVETQYF
TGCGCCAGCAGCCCCCTTGCGGTAGAGACCCAGTACTTC
>15|TRBJ2-3|many|TRBV12-3/TRBV12-4|TRBD1
CASSFGQGVSDTQYF
TGTGCCAGCAGCTTCGGACAGGGGGTTTCAGATACGCAGTATTTT
>14|TRBJ2-1|few|TRBV29-1|NA
CSVDSRTRYNEQFF
TGCAGCGTTGACTCCCGAACGAGATACAATGAGCAGTTCTTC
>14|TRBJ2-3|few|TRBV11-2|NA
CASSLAQARDTQYF
TGTGCCAGCAGCTTAGCACAGGCTCGGGATACGCAGTATTTT
>17|TRBJ2-7|few|TRBV9|NA
CASSVDGLAAVAGEQYF
TGTGCCAGCAGCGTAGATGGGTTAGCGGCCGTCGCGGGGGAGCAGTACTTC
>14|TRBJ2-3|many|TRBV20-1|NA
CSARVTVGTDTQYF
TGCAGTGCTAGAGTTACTGTGGGCACAGATACGCAGTATTTT
>15|TRBJ1-1|many|TRBV4-2|NA
CASSQDWDEVTEAFF
TGTGCCAGCAGCCAAGATTGGGACGAGGTCACTGAAGCTTTCTTT
>14|TRBJ2-3|NA|TRBV20-1|TRBD1
CSARGQGAADTQYF
TGCAGTGCTAGAGGACAGGGGGCCGCAGATACGCAGTATTTT
>11|TRBJ2-2|many|TRBV5-1|NA
CASSGAGELFF
TGCGCCAGCAGCGGGGCCGGGGAGCTGTTTTTT
>17|TRBJ1-3|NA|TRBV4-2|NA
CASSQGQSRISGNTIYF
TGTGCCAGCAGCCAAGGACAGTCGAGGATCTCTGGAAACACCATATATTTT
>16|TRBJ1-4|few|TRBV11-2|NA
CASSITRTALNEKLFF
TGTGCCAGCAGCATCACTCGGACAGCCCTTAATGAAAAACTGTTTTTT